Listed below are T cell receptor beta chains from one sample, sequenced in a study of blood T cell repertoires in COVID-19. Repertoires were generated with immunoSEQ multiplex PCR, while TCRdb's copy carries only in-frame clones and drops some. This table has about 240,000 clones, roughly 89% appearing once. The specimen was PBMCs or T cells enriched from blood (not recorded which). The receptors were sampled from a woman in her 30s with acute COVID-19. Both conserved end residues are part of each CDR3. The order of the fields is clone size, J gene, D gene, V gene, CDR3 DNA, CDR3 protein. The D gene is left open where the match is weak. Clone size is shown for a subset of rows, as once, few, many or a class of expanded clone.

abundance: NA
j_gene: TRBJ2-3
d_gene: TRBD2
v_gene: TRBV19
CDR3nt: TGTGCCAGTAGTATAGACCCCCCGCGGGGGGCATTGACAGATACGCAGTATTTT
CDR3aa: CASSIDPPRGALTDTQYF

abundance: NA
j_gene: TRBJ1-6
d_gene: NA
v_gene: TRBV3-1/TRBV3-2
CDR3nt: TGTGCCAGCAGCCAGAGGGAAAATAATTCACCCCTCCACTTT
CDR3aa: CASSQRENNSPLHF

abundance: NA
j_gene: TRBJ1-5
d_gene: TRBD1
v_gene: TRBV4-1
CDR3nt: TGCGCCAGCAGCCAAGAGCCAGGACAGGGGGACAATCAGCCCCAGCATTTT
CDR3aa: CASSQEPGQGDNQPQHF

abundance: NA
j_gene: TRBJ2-1
d_gene: NA
v_gene: TRBV24-1
CDR3nt: TGTGCCACCGCACAGGGGGGGTCCTACAATGAGCAGTTCTTC
CDR3aa: CATAQGGSYNEQFF

abundance: NA
j_gene: TRBJ1-5
d_gene: NA
v_gene: TRBV10-3
CDR3nt: TGTGCCATCAGTGAGTCGTTCGGAGATCAGCCCCAGCATTTT
CDR3aa: CAISESFGDQPQHF

abundance: NA
j_gene: TRBJ1-2
d_gene: NA
v_gene: TRBV3-1/TRBV3-2
CDR3nt: TGTGCCAGCAGCCACGGTATTGAGGGAAGACATGGCTACACCTTC
CDR3aa: CASSHGIEGRHGYTF

abundance: NA
j_gene: TRBJ2-1
d_gene: NA
v_gene: TRBV30
CDR3nt: TGTGCCTGGAGTTTCCTCAATGAGCAGTTCTTC
CDR3aa: CAWSFLNEQFF

abundance: NA
j_gene: TRBJ2-1
d_gene: NA
v_gene: TRBV9
CDR3nt: TGTGCCAGCAGCGGAGGACATTTTAGAGGCGACAATGAGCAGTTCTTC
CDR3aa: CASSGGHFRGDNEQFF

abundance: NA
j_gene: TRBJ2-1
d_gene: TRBD1
v_gene: TRBV6-5
CDR3nt: TGTGCCAGCAGTTGGACAGGGGGAAGTTACAATGAGCAGTTCTTC
CDR3aa: CASSWTGGSYNEQFF

abundance: NA
j_gene: TRBJ2-1
d_gene: TRBD2
v_gene: TRBV4-2
CDR3nt: TGTGCCAGCAGCCGCCGGGCTAGCGGGGAAGGTGATGAGCAGTTCTTC
CDR3aa: CASSRRASGEGDEQFF

abundance: NA
j_gene: TRBJ1-1
d_gene: NA
v_gene: TRBV19
CDR3nt: TGTGCCAGTAGTTCCCGCAGGGGGAACACTGAAGCTTTCTTT
CDR3aa: CASSSRRGNTEAFF

abundance: NA
j_gene: TRBJ2-5
d_gene: NA
v_gene: TRBV3-1/TRBV3-2
CDR3nt: TGTGCCAGCAGCCCGTTAACGGGGGAGACCCAGTACTTC
CDR3aa: CASSPLTGETQYF

abundance: NA
j_gene: TRBJ2-2
d_gene: TRBD1
v_gene: TRBV4-3
CDR3nt: TGCGCCAGCAGCCCAGGGGGCCCCGGGGAGCTGTTTTTT
CDR3aa: CASSPGGPGELFF

abundance: NA
j_gene: TRBJ1-2
d_gene: NA
v_gene: TRBV12-3/TRBV12-4
CDR3nt: TGTGCCAGCAGTCAGGACAGCCCGGGGGGCTACACCTTC
CDR3aa: CASSQDSPGGYTF

abundance: NA
j_gene: TRBJ1-2
d_gene: NA
v_gene: TRBV7-8
CDR3nt: TGTGCCAGCAGCTTGCTTGTGGACAGACGCTATGGCTACACCTTC
CDR3aa: CASSLLVDRRYGYTF

abundance: NA
j_gene: TRBJ2-5
d_gene: NA
v_gene: TRBV9
CDR3nt: TGTGCCAGCAGCGCCCGTCTAGGGGGAGAGACCCAGTACTTC
CDR3aa: CASSARLGGETQYF

abundance: NA
j_gene: TRBJ2-7
d_gene: NA
v_gene: TRBV18
CDR3nt: TGTGCCAGCTCACCGGGCCGGCAGGGCCACGAGCAGTACTTC
CDR3aa: CASSPGRQGHEQYF

abundance: NA
j_gene: TRBJ2-1
d_gene: NA
v_gene: TRBV4-1
CDR3nt: TGCGCCAGCAGCCAAGACAAGGGGAACTCCTACAATGAGCAGTTCTTC
CDR3aa: CASSQDKGNSYNEQFF

abundance: few
j_gene: TRBJ1-5
d_gene: TRBD1
v_gene: TRBV19
CDR3nt: TGTGCCAGTAGTAGGGTGACAGGGGGTGGGGAGCCCCAGCATTTT
CDR3aa: CASSRVTGGGEPQHF

abundance: once
j_gene: TRBJ1-2
d_gene: TRBD1
v_gene: TRBV10-3
CDR3nt: TGTGCCATCAGTGAGACGCCGGGACAGGGAGTTGGCTACACCTTC
CDR3aa: CAISETPGQGVGYTF

abundance: NA
j_gene: TRBJ1-4
d_gene: NA
v_gene: TRBV5-1
CDR3nt: TGCGCCAGCAGCTTGGCTGGACGGCGGGGTGAAAAACTGTTTTTT
CDR3aa: CASSLAGRRGEKLFF

abundance: NA
j_gene: TRBJ1-5
d_gene: NA
v_gene: TRBV9
CDR3nt: TGTGCCAGCAGCTATATCCCGCTACAGCCCAATCAGCCCCAGCATTTT
CDR3aa: CASSYIPLQPNQPQHF

abundance: NA
j_gene: TRBJ2-2
d_gene: TRBD2
v_gene: TRBV12-3/TRBV12-4
CDR3nt: TGTGCCAGCCGGGGGGATGGTACCGGGGAGCTGTTTTTT
CDR3aa: CASRGDGTGELFF

abundance: NA
j_gene: TRBJ1-3
d_gene: NA
v_gene: TRBV19
CDR3nt: TGTGCCAGTAGGAGGGTACCTGGAAACACCATATATTTT
CDR3aa: CASRRVPGNTIYF

abundance: NA
j_gene: TRBJ2-7
d_gene: TRBD1
v_gene: TRBV2
CDR3nt: TGTGCCAGCTCGGGACAGGCCGAATCCTACGAGCAGTACTTC
CDR3aa: CASSGQAESYEQYF

abundance: NA
j_gene: TRBJ2-2
d_gene: NA
v_gene: TRBV5-1
CDR3nt: TGCGCCAGCAGCTTGGGGAGAGTGGACACCGGGGAGCTGTTTTTT
CDR3aa: CASSLGRVDTGELFF

abundance: NA
j_gene: TRBJ1-4
d_gene: TRBD1
v_gene: TRBV5-6
CDR3nt: TGTGCCAGCAGCCCAGGCAACAGGGGGGCCCTTAATGAAAAACTGTTTTTT
CDR3aa: CASSPGNRGALNEKLFF

abundance: NA
j_gene: TRBJ1-1
d_gene: NA
v_gene: TRBV25-1
CDR3nt: TGTGCCAGCAGTGAATATTTCCCCGACACTGAAGCTTTCTTT
CDR3aa: CASSEYFPDTEAFF

abundance: NA
j_gene: TRBJ1-6
d_gene: NA
v_gene: TRBV6-1
CDR3nt: TGTGCCAGCAGTGAAATGGGGGGAGGTTCACCCCTCCACTTT
CDR3aa: CASSEMGGGSPLHF

abundance: NA
j_gene: TRBJ2-7
d_gene: NA
v_gene: TRBV24-1
CDR3nt: TGTGCCACCAGTCATGTGGACTCCTCCGGGTTGGGGCAGTACTTC
CDR3aa: CATSHVDSSGLGQYF

abundance: once
j_gene: TRBJ2-2
d_gene: TRBD2
v_gene: TRBV4-2
CDR3nt: TGTGCCAGCAGCCAAGAACCTAGCGGGGGCGGGAACGGGGAGCTGTTTTTT
CDR3aa: CASSQEPSGGGNGELFF

abundance: once
j_gene: TRBJ1-3
d_gene: NA
v_gene: TRBV29-1
CDR3nt: TGCAGCGCGACCCGGGACACCAACACAGGACTCTCTGGAAACACCATATATTTT
CDR3aa: CSATRDTNTGLSGNTIYF

abundance: many
j_gene: TRBJ2-1
d_gene: NA
v_gene: TRBV24-1
CDR3nt: TGTGCCACCAGTGATTCTCGCAGGGCCTCCTACAATGAGCAGTTCTTC
CDR3aa: CATSDSRRASYNEQFF

abundance: NA
j_gene: TRBJ2-3
d_gene: TRBD2
v_gene: TRBV11-3
CDR3nt: TGTGCCAGCAGCTTGCGGGGGGGCCCAGATACGCAGTATTTT
CDR3aa: CASSLRGGPDTQYF

abundance: NA
j_gene: TRBJ1-6
d_gene: TRBD1
v_gene: TRBV6-1
CDR3nt: TGTGCCAGCAGTGAAGCGCACGGACAGGGGGTCTCACCCCTCCACTTT
CDR3aa: CASSEAHGQGVSPLHF

abundance: NA
j_gene: TRBJ2-1
d_gene: TRBD2
v_gene: TRBV5-1
CDR3nt: TGCGCCAGCAGCTCCGGGACTAGCGCTTACAATGAGCAGTTCTTC
CDR3aa: CASSSGTSAYNEQFF

abundance: NA
j_gene: TRBJ1-1
d_gene: NA
v_gene: TRBV5-1
CDR3nt: TGCGCCAGCAGCTTAGACATTTCTGGTGGGACTGAAGCTTTCTTT
CDR3aa: CASSLDISGGTEAFF